This T cell receptor beta chain was found in a study of blood T cell repertoires in COVID-19. There are 15 residues in the CDR3. Germline V gene data show CDR1 as MNHEY and CDR2 as SVGAGI. The V end was cut by 5 bases, the J end by 3 bases, with 16 bases between. The assay was immunoSEQ multiplex PCR, and TCRdb's table has in-frame clones only and misses some. The sample consists of about 430,000 clones, 70% to 90% of them appearing once. The sequence came from a woman aged 18-29 years who had been exposed to COVID-19. The sample taken for sequencing was PBMCs or T cells enriched from blood (not recorded which). The V and J genes are TRBV6-5 and TRBJ1-2; weak D call: TRBD1 (6 bases). CDR3 region: CASSLASAGDYGYTF. Here the CDR3 DNA reads TGTGCCAGCAGTCTCGCCTCCGCAGGGGACTATGGCTACACCTTC.